There are a few counts of the clone carrying this T cell receptor beta chain. Its antigen is undetermined. Sequencing of the DNA from cultured CD4+ T cells was carried out with the Oncomine TCR Beta short-read assay. It was cultured CD4+ T cells from which genomic DNA was extracted. MiXCR was run by TCRdb on the PCR reads, yielding one entry per CDR3 protein. Of about 7,000 distinct CDR3 sequences listed, about 30% were seen once; the top ten hold less than 35%. The treatment was: roughly 11-day PBMC culture with coronavirus spike peptide pools or control peptides (ViraFEST assay). Prior to the COVID-19 pandemic (2011-2018), the unexposed donor's CD4+ T cells were collected. Antigen-specific T cell expansion with peptide pools preceded TCR sequencing in the ViraFEST approach. The CDR3 totals 15 residues. Germline CDR1 MNHEY, CDR2 SVGAGI. Deletions cut 2 bases from V and 2 bases from J, with 12 bases between.

This sample was included in a study of vaccination and CD4 T cells after COVID-19. Across the whole study: Investigators stimulated cells with overlapping spike peptides drawn from SARS-CoV-2, HCoV-NL63, HCoV-OC43 and HCoV-229E. Cultures acting as controls obtained a CEFX pool, an HIV-1 Nef pool, or no peptide.

The sequenced sample was CD4+ T cells from blood, cultured in vitro. The clonotype was recovered from a human donor in good health. The chain is built from TRBV6-5 and TRBJ1-1; D remains unclear. The CDR3 spells CASSYRRGKNTEAFF. CDR3 nucleotides: TGTGCCAGCAGTTACCGCCGGGGAAAAAACACTGAAGCTTTCTTT.